This is a list of T cell receptor beta chains from one sample in a study of T cells in Graves' hyperthyroidism and ophthalmopathy. TCRdb called the multiplex PCR reads again in MiXCR, with one record for every CDR3 protein. The table records approximately 610,000 distinct CDR3 sequences, approximately 15% of them present only once. The sequencing input was blood. These receptors came from a woman aged 18 to 35 with Graves' hyperthyroidism. CDR3s include the opening cysteine and the closing phenylalanine or tryptophan. The D gene is left open where the match is weak. Clone size is stated in some rows and not others, as once, few, many or a class when expanded.

TGTGCCAGCAGCTGGACGGATGGAAACACCATATATTTT	CASSWTDGNTIYF	TRBV28	-	TRBJ1-3	many
TGCAGTGCTAGAGGACTCCAGGAGACCCAGTACTTC	CSARGLQETQYF	TRBV20-1	-	TRBJ2-5	-
TGTGCCTGGAGTCTTGGCAGGGCCTACGAGCAGTACTTC	CAWSLGRAYEQYF	TRBV30	-	TRBJ2-7	many
TGTGCCAGCTCACCGGCAGAGGAGACCCAGTACTTC	CASSPAEETQYF	TRBV18	-	TRBJ2-5	many
TGCAGCGTTGAAGTCGGGACAGGGGGACCCTACGAGCAGTACTTC	CSVEVGTGGPYEQYF	TRBV29-1	TRBD1	TRBJ2-7	few
TGTGCCAGCAGCTTAGAAGGGTGGGGCAATCAGCCCCAGCATTTT	CASSLEGWGNQPQHF	TRBV7-8	-	TRBJ1-5	few
TGCGCCAGCAGGTGGGGAGGCGATGTTGAAGCTTTCTTT	CASRWGGDVEAFF	TRBV5-1	-	TRBJ1-1	many
TGCAGTGCTAGGTCGCTCCTAGCGGGAGCCCATGCCGAGCAGTACTTC	CSARSLLAGAHAEQYF	TRBV20-1	TRBD2	TRBJ2-7	many
TGTGCCAGCATCCGGGACAGGGGTTCCTACGAGCAGTACTTC	CASIRDRGSYEQYF	TRBV2	TRBD1	TRBJ2-7	many
TGCAGTGCTAGCGATCGGTTCACAGATACGCAGTATTTT	CSASDRFTDTQYF	TRBV20-1	-	TRBJ2-3	many
TGTGCCAGCAGCTTTAGCGGGTTCTACGAGCAGTACTTC	CASSFSGFYEQYF	TRBV12-3/TRBV12-4	TRBD2	TRBJ2-7	few
TGTGCCAGCAGCTTCTTGGCGGGAGTTGGAGAGACCCAGTACTTC	CASSFLAGVGETQYF	TRBV7-8	TRBD2	TRBJ2-5	-
TGTGCCAGCAGCGACGGGACAGGGGTTCTAGCCAAAAACATTCAGTACTTC	CASSDGTGVLAKNIQYF	TRBV6-2/TRBV6-3	TRBD1	TRBJ2-4	-
TGTGCCACCAGTGATTTGCAGGGACTAGCGGAGATCGGGGAGACCCAGTACTTC	CATSDLQGLAEIGETQYF	TRBV24-1	TRBD2	TRBJ2-5	many
TGTGCCAGCACCGACAGCGCCAGGGAGCTGTTTTTT	CASTDSARELFF	TRBV28	-	TRBJ2-2	-
TGTGCCAGCAGCACGGGGGTGAACACTGAAGCTTTCTTT	CASSTGVNTEAFF	TRBV2	-	TRBJ1-1	many
TGTGCCATCGGGACTTTAACGGGCTATGGCTACACCTTC	CAIGTLTGYGYTF	TRBV10-3	-	TRBJ1-2	-
TGTGCCAGCAGTGAAGGCCGGGAGAGCGACGAGCAGTACTTC	CASSEGRESDEQYF	TRBV6-1	-	TRBJ2-7	many
TGTGCATCTGTTCATTCTGGGGCCAACGTCCTGACTTTC	CASVHSGANVLTF	TRBV10-3	-	TRBJ2-6	few
TGTGCCAGCACTAGGGACAGGGGACTGAATAATTCACCCCTCCACTTT	CASTRDRGLNNSPLHF	TRBV2	TRBD1	TRBJ1-6	many
TGTGCCAGCATTTCCCTTAGCAGGGCGGATGAGCAGTTCTTC	CASISLSRADEQFF	TRBV6-1	-	TRBJ2-1	many
TGTGCCAGCAGCTTACCGACCTATGAGCAGTTCTTC	CASSLPTYEQFF	TRBV27	-	TRBJ2-1	once
TGTGCCAGCAGTGAAGGCGGTTCAGCCTACGAGCAGTACTTC	CASSEGGSAYEQYF	TRBV25-1	-	TRBJ2-7	-
TGTGCCAGCAGTGAAGGGCGTGGAAACACCATATATTTT	CASSEGRGNTIYF	TRBV2	-	TRBJ1-3	few
TGTGCCAGCAGTTACTCGGGTTTTCCGGCGGGCACAGATACGCAGTATTTT	CASSYSGFPAGTDTQYF	TRBV6-6	-	TRBJ2-3	few
TGTGCCAGCAGGCCCCCGACAGGGCACGCTTTCTTT	CASRPPTGHAFF	TRBV28	TRBD1	TRBJ1-1	many
TGCAGCGCCGAGGGGACAGAGGGGGCGCGGGACACTGAAGCTTTCTTT	CSAEGTEGARDTEAFF	TRBV29-1	TRBD1	TRBJ1-1	many
TGTGCCAGCAGCTTGTTAGCGGGAGAGGGGGAAAGGAATGAGCAGTTCTTC	CASSLLAGEGERNEQFF	TRBV5-6	TRBD2	TRBJ2-1	few
TGTGCCAGCAGAAGGGACAGGTTGACTACTGAAGCTTTCTTT	CASRRDRLTTEAFF	TRBV7-9	TRBD1	TRBJ1-1	many
TGTGCCAGCAGTGAAATGGGACTAGCGGGAAACATTCAGTACTTC	CASSEMGLAGNIQYF	TRBV6-1	TRBD2	TRBJ2-4	few
TGTGCCAGCAGCCAAGTCCACAGGGGCAGCGAGCAGTACTTC	CASSQVHRGSEQYF	TRBV3-1	TRBD1	TRBJ2-7	many
TGTGCCAGCAGCCCAAGGGCTAGCGGGGGGGGAGATGAGCAGTTCTTC	CASSPRASGGGDEQFF	TRBV13	TRBD2	TRBJ2-1	-
TGTGCCAGCAGTTATGGACAGGGACGCAATCAGCCCCAGCATTTT	CASSYGQGRNQPQHF	TRBV28	TRBD1	TRBJ1-5	many
TGTGCCAGCAGCCAAGGCAGGGGGCTGAGTACGCAGTATTTT	CASSQGRGLSTQYF	TRBV14	TRBD1	TRBJ2-3	-
TGCAGTGCGAGGGGGGACAGCTTCCAAGAGACCCAGTACTTC	CSARGDSFQETQYF	TRBV20-1	-	TRBJ2-5	few
TGTGCCAGCAGCCTATTCAAGGGACAGGGGGCGGGTCAGCCCCAGCATTTT	CASSLFKGQGAGQPQHF	TRBV6-2/TRBV6-3	TRBD1	TRBJ1-5	many
TGTGCCAGCAGTACAAGCCCCGGGACAGGGGGTGAAAAACTGTTTTTT	CASSTSPGTGGEKLFF	TRBV27	TRBD1	TRBJ1-4	many
TGCAGTGCCCCCACAGGGGTCAGGGCAGATACGCAGTATTTT	CSAPTGVRADTQYF	TRBV20-1	TRBD1	TRBJ2-3	many
TGTGCCAGCACCCTAAGGGCCACCGGGGAGCTGTTTTTT	CASTLRATGELFF	TRBV28	-	TRBJ2-2	few